These 4 T cell receptor beta chains were all obtained from the same sample, sequenced in a study of blood T cells in healthy people across ages. PCR was performed a second time for about 7 to 12 cycles using a sample-barcoded 5' primer and a J-beta primer mix. In TCRdb, the 5' RACE reads were re-called with MiXCR into one record per CDR3 protein. The profile shows around 820,000 distinct CDR3 sequences, roughly 25% of them singletons. This same sample was also part of a study on T cells of mothers and their children.

Sequenced sample: blood. The receptors here all came from a boy aged 5-17 years in good health.

This chain joins TRBV5-1 and TRBJ2-5; D is uncertain. Germline V CDR1 and CDR2: SGHRS, YFSETQ. This CDR3 is 15 amino acids long. Trimming left V 1 base short and J 5 bases short, with 15 bases between. The CDR3: CASSLFPEGAETQYF. The CDR3 bases are TGCGCCAGCAGCTTGTTTCCGGAAGGAGCGGAGACCCAGTACTTC. Complete variable domain (other parts from reference TRBV5-1 and TRBJ2-5): KAGVTQTPRYLIKTRGQQVTLSCSPISGHRSVSWYQQTPGQGLQFLFEYFSETQRNKGNFPGRFSGRQFSNSRSEMNVSTLELGDSALYLCASSLFPEGAETQYFGPGTRLLVL.

The V gene is TRBV7-8, the J gene TRBJ1-5, with D unresolved. The CDR3 has 12 residues. V lost 5 bases and J 7 bases, leaving 9 bases between the germline ends. Germline values: CDR1 SGHVS, CDR2 FQNEAQ. CDR3 DNA: TGTGCCAGCAGCCCAGTACTCCAGCCCCAGCATTTT. Translating gives CASSPVLQPQHF.

The chain couples TRBV27 to TRBJ2-7, with D possibly matching TRBD1 (6 bases). The V end was cut by 4 bases, the J end by 0 bases, with 16 bases between. The germline V gene encodes CDR1 MNHEY and CDR2 SMNVEV (reference sequence). The CDR3 length is 16 residues. The CDR3 spells CASSSLNRVSSYEQYF. CDR3 in DNA: TGTGCCAGCAGTTCGCTTAACAGGGTGAGCTCCTACGAGCAGTACTTC.

The CDR3 DNA sequence: TGCAGTGGCTACCGCTCCTACGAGCAGTACTTC. This translates into CSGYRSYEQYF. The chain is built from TRBV20-1 and TRBJ2-5; unclear D gene. The J call may not be correct, given that the DNA end is closer to TRBJ2-7. Germline loops: CDR1 DFQATT, CDR2 SNEGSKA (reference sequence). This CDR3 region has 11 residues.